The clone carrying this T cell receptor beta chain was picked up a small number of times. Its antigen remains unidentified. The data derive from a study of blood T cells in healthy people across ages. The wider study: Capturing about one barcoded beta molecule per two T cells was achieved by template switching.

In terms of origin and age, donors were healthy Caucasian individuals from Russia aged about 6 to 95. General study findings and limits: Investigators viewed diversity estimates from one million T cells as underestimates, the study reported.

Sample-barcoded 5' priming and a J-beta primer mix drove a second PCR of roughly 6 to 12 cycles. MiXCR, run by TCRdb on the 5' RACE reads, gives a single entry per CDR3 protein. The data contain approximately 2,000,000 distinct CDR3 sequences, about 39% of them seen just once; the ten biggest clones take up roughly 23%. After removal of 4 bases from V and 6 bases from J, the junction contained 7 bases not matched to a gene. Per the germline V gene, CDR1 is LGHNA and CDR2 is YNFKEQ. The CDR3 contains 15 residues. This TCR derives from a human donor in good health. The chain carries TRBV4-2 and TRBJ2-1, with 9 bases fitting TRBD2. The specimen was blood. The CDR3 is CASSLGPGLANEQFF. Here the CDR3 DNA reads TGTGCCAGCAGCCTGGGACCGGGACTAGCCAATGAGCAGTTCTTC.